The T cell receptor beta chain under discussion was sequenced for a study of T cells expressing NK-cell markers. On the study more broadly: Repertoires of TCR beta were obtained from T cells sorted as CD3+CD56+NKG2C+, CD3+CD56+NKG2C- and CD3+CD56-NKG2C+.

Per the germline V gene, CDR1 is SGHRS and CDR2 is YFSETQ. CDR3 length: 15 residues. TCRdb reprocessed the 5' RACE reads and reports one entry per CDR3 protein, with no DNA. This sample contains about 260,000 distinct CDR3 sequences. About this clonotype itself: As yet, its antigen is unknown.

Findings and caveats of the study: The study found these clonotypes also leading the CD3+CD56-NKG2C+ fraction in several donors. The share of CD8+ T cells held by dominant NKG2C+ clonotypes was about 1.0-8% in about 6 donors.

The specimen was blood T cells: a sorted CD56 or NKG2C T cell subset, CD4+ or CD8+ T cells, or bulk PBMC T cells (not recorded which). The chain carries TRBV5-1 and TRBJ2-4; the D call from TCRdb, TRBD1, cannot be confirmed without DNA. This receptor was identified in a woman aged 18 to 69 in good health. CDR3 region: CASSFLDRDMNIQYF.